A selection of T cell receptor beta chains follows, all from one sample in a study of response to subunit inactivated influenza vaccine. TCRdb used MiXCR to reprocess the RT-PCR reads, holding one entry per CDR3 protein. The sample lists around 480,000 distinct CDR3 sequences, approximately 11% occurring once. The source was PBMCs from blood, collected roughly 48 days after vaccination. The receptors stem from a middle-aged man who received an inactivated influenza vaccine. CDR3s include the opening cysteine and the closing phenylalanine or tryptophan. A D gene is named only where the DNA matches it firmly. Size values are once, few and many counts, or a class for expanded clones, and some rows have none.

v_gene: TRBV12-3/TRBV12-4
j_gene: TRBJ2-3
d_gene: .
abundance: few
CDR3nt: TGTGCCAGCAGTTACAAACAGGATCCTTTAGATACGCAGTATTTT
CDR3aa: CASSYKQDPLDTQYF

v_gene: TRBV11-2
j_gene: TRBJ2-1
d_gene: TRBD1
abundance: few
CDR3nt: TGTGCCAGCAGCCTTCCGGGACAGGGTTACCATGAGCAGTTCTTC
CDR3aa: CASSLPGQGYHEQFF

v_gene: TRBV12-3/TRBV12-4
j_gene: TRBJ2-1
d_gene: TRBD2
abundance: .
CDR3nt: TGTGCCAGCAGTCCGGATCGACTAGCGGGTCTGTACTTC
CDR3aa: CASSPDRLAGLYF

v_gene: TRBV30
j_gene: TRBJ1-1
d_gene: .
abundance: .
CDR3nt: TGTGCCTGGACTACCGGGACACCGAACACTGAAGCTTTCTTT
CDR3aa: CAWTTGTPNTEAFF

v_gene: TRBV7-2
j_gene: TRBJ2-5
d_gene: TRBD1
abundance: many
CDR3nt: TGTGCCAGCAGCCCGGGACAGAGCCAAGAGACCCAGTACTTC
CDR3aa: CASSPGQSQETQYF

v_gene: TRBV12-3/TRBV12-4
j_gene: TRBJ2-1
d_gene: TRBD2
abundance: many
CDR3nt: TGTGCCAGCACCTTAGGACTAGCGGGAGACAATGAGCAGTTCTTC
CDR3aa: CASTLGLAGDNEQFF

v_gene: TRBV7-9
j_gene: TRBJ1-1
d_gene: TRBD1
abundance: few
CDR3nt: TGTGCCAGCAGTCGACAGGGATTTATGGGTGAAGCTTTCTTT
CDR3aa: CASSRQGFMGEAFF

v_gene: TRBV4-3
j_gene: TRBJ1-1
d_gene: .
abundance: few
CDR3nt: TGCGCCAGCAGCCAAGATGGGGCCCGGCAGGGATTAGACGCTTTCTTT
CDR3aa: CASSQDGARQGLDAFF

v_gene: TRBV6-2/TRBV6-3
j_gene: TRBJ2-1
d_gene: .
abundance: .
CDR3nt: TGTGCCAGCAGTTACTCGAACTCCCGAGGCTACAATGAGCAGTTCTTC
CDR3aa: CASSYSNSRGYNEQFF

v_gene: TRBV7-2
j_gene: TRBJ2-1
d_gene: TRBD2
abundance: few
CDR3nt: TGTGCCAGCAGCATGTTAGCGGGAGGTATCGACAATGAGCAGTTCTTC
CDR3aa: CASSMLAGGIDNEQFF

v_gene: TRBV5-1
j_gene: TRBJ2-1
d_gene: TRBD2
abundance: many
CDR3nt: TGCGCCAGCAGCTTGGTAGGTAGCGGGAGAAATGGTGAGCAGTTCTTC
CDR3aa: CASSLVGSGRNGEQFF

v_gene: TRBV10-3
j_gene: TRBJ1-1
d_gene: TRBD1
abundance: .
CDR3nt: TGTGCCATCAAACAGGGGGTCGTAGACACTGAAGCTTTCTTT
CDR3aa: CAIKQGVVDTEAFF

v_gene: TRBV5-1
j_gene: TRBJ1-2
d_gene: .
abundance: .
CDR3nt: TGCGCCAGCACCACAGATAACTATGGCCACACCTTC
CDR3aa: CASTTDNYGHTF

v_gene: TRBV20-1
j_gene: TRBJ2-1
d_gene: .
abundance: few
CDR3nt: TGCAGTGCTAGGACAATGCAGGGCAGGTCCTACAATGAGCAGTTCTTC
CDR3aa: CSARTMQGRSYNEQFF

v_gene: TRBV7-3
j_gene: TRBJ1-2
d_gene: TRBD1
abundance: few
CDR3nt: TGTGCCAGCAGTTCTGGGAGCGGGACAGGCGGCTACACCTTC
CDR3aa: CASSSGSGTGGYTF

v_gene: TRBV7-6
j_gene: TRBJ2-1
d_gene: .
abundance: .
CDR3nt: TGTGCCAACACCCAATACGGGGGGCTGATGGACTCCTACAATGAGCAGTTCTTC
CDR3aa: CANTQYGGLMDSYNEQFF

v_gene: TRBV5-6
j_gene: TRBJ2-7
d_gene: .
abundance: .
CDR3nt: TGTGCCAGCAGCTTGCTGAACTACGAGCAGTACTTC
CDR3aa: CASSLLNYEQYF

v_gene: TRBV14
j_gene: TRBJ1-6
d_gene: .
abundance: few
CDR3nt: TGTGCCAGCAGCCAAGATAAGCATAATAATTCACCCCTCCACTTT
CDR3aa: CASSQDKHNNSPLHF

v_gene: TRBV4-2
j_gene: TRBJ2-7
d_gene: .
abundance: .
CDR3nt: TGTGCCAGCAGCCAAGATCCCAGGCCATACTACGAGCAGTACTTC
CDR3aa: CASSQDPRPYYEQYF

v_gene: TRBV6-1
j_gene: TRBJ2-7
d_gene: .
abundance: .
CDR3nt: TGTGCCAGCAGTCCGACGGGGCACCCAAGTTCCTACGAGCAGTACTTC
CDR3aa: CASSPTGHPSSYEQYF

v_gene: TRBV11-1
j_gene: TRBJ2-7
d_gene: .
abundance: few
CDR3nt: TGTGCCAGCAGCTTAGGCCGTTTGTCGGGAAGCTCCTACGAGCAGTACTTC
CDR3aa: CASSLGRLSGSSYEQYF

v_gene: TRBV12-3/TRBV12-4
j_gene: TRBJ1-1
d_gene: .
abundance: .
CDR3nt: TGTGCCAGCAGTTTATACAATATGAACACTGAAGCTTTCTTT
CDR3aa: CASSLYNMNTEAFF

v_gene: TRBV2
j_gene: TRBJ2-7
d_gene: TRBD1
abundance: many
CDR3nt: TGTGCCACCTCGGGACAGGCATCACGGCAGTACTTC
CDR3aa: CATSGQASRQYF

v_gene: TRBV30
j_gene: TRBJ2-3
d_gene: TRBD1
abundance: .
CDR3nt: TGTGCCTGGAGAAACAGGGGCACGGGCACAGATACGCAGTATTTT
CDR3aa: CAWRNRGTGTDTQYF

v_gene: TRBV20-1
j_gene: TRBJ2-7
d_gene: .
abundance: many
CDR3nt: TGCAGTCCACTATTGCCGGGACTCATCTACGAGCAGTACTTC
CDR3aa: CSPLLPGLIYEQYF

v_gene: TRBV7-2
j_gene: TRBJ2-1
d_gene: TRBD2
abundance: few
CDR3nt: TGTGCCAGCAGCTTAGCCTGGACTAGCGATGAGCAGTTCTTC
CDR3aa: CASSLAWTSDEQFF

v_gene: TRBV20-1
j_gene: TRBJ2-3
d_gene: .
abundance: many
CDR3nt: TGCAGTGCCCCTACCCGCACAGATACGCAGTATTTT
CDR3aa: CSAPTRTDTQYF

v_gene: TRBV29-1
j_gene: TRBJ2-7
d_gene: .
abundance: many
CDR3nt: TGCAGCGTTGTTCGGGCTAGCTCTTACTACGAGCAGTACTTC
CDR3aa: CSVVRASSYYEQYF

v_gene: TRBV27
j_gene: TRBJ2-6
d_gene: .
abundance: few
CDR3nt: TGTGCCAGCAGTTTATCGCCGACAGTTTCCGGGGCCAACGTCCTGACTTTC
CDR3aa: CASSLSPTVSGANVLTF

v_gene: TRBV11-2
j_gene: TRBJ1-2
d_gene: .
abundance: .
CDR3nt: TGTGCCAGCAGCCCCCGCGTCAGGCAGGGACCAAGACTGCATAACTATGGCTACACCTTC
CDR3aa: CASSPRVRQGPRLHNYGYTF

v_gene: TRBV12-3/TRBV12-4
j_gene: TRBJ1-2
d_gene: .
abundance: many
CDR3nt: TGTGCCAGCAGTACCGCGGCACCTAATAACTATGGCTACACCTTC
CDR3aa: CASSTAAPNNYGYTF

v_gene: TRBV20-1
j_gene: TRBJ2-3
d_gene: .
abundance: .
CDR3nt: TGCAGTGCTTGTGCGGGAAGCACAGATACGCAGTATTTT
CDR3aa: CSACAGSTDTQYF

v_gene: TRBV9
j_gene: TRBJ2-7
d_gene: .
abundance: few
CDR3nt: TGTGCCAGCAGCGTATCCGGCGAGACGACCTACGAGCAGTACTTC
CDR3aa: CASSVSGETTYEQYF

v_gene: TRBV7-9
j_gene: TRBJ1-1
d_gene: TRBD1
abundance: few
CDR3nt: TGTGCCAGCAGGATTAGACAGGGCGAAGCTTTCTTT
CDR3aa: CASRIRQGEAFF

v_gene: TRBV12-3/TRBV12-4
j_gene: TRBJ2-1
d_gene: TRBD1
abundance: many
CDR3nt: TGTGCCAGCACTACACAGGGGGCACATGAGCAGTTCTTC
CDR3aa: CASTTQGAHEQFF

v_gene: TRBV5-5
j_gene: TRBJ1-5
d_gene: .
abundance: .
CDR3nt: TGTGCCAGCAGCCCCGCGGGGTATAGCAATCAGCCCCAGCATTTT
CDR3aa: CASSPAGYSNQPQHF

v_gene: TRBV5-1
j_gene: TRBJ2-7
d_gene: .
abundance: few
CDR3nt: TGCGCCAGCAGTAGAGGACACCGGGATTCCTACGAGCAGTACTTC
CDR3aa: CASSRGHRDSYEQYF

v_gene: TRBV7-9
j_gene: TRBJ2-1
d_gene: TRBD2
abundance: .
CDR3nt: TGTGCCAGCAGCTTAGGGGAGGGCCGGTACTCCTACAATGAGCAGTTCTTC
CDR3aa: CASSLGEGRYSYNEQFF

v_gene: TRBV11-1
j_gene: TRBJ2-5
d_gene: .
abundance: few
CDR3nt: TGTGCCAGCAGCTTAGAGTGGTCGGGGACCCAGTACTTC
CDR3aa: CASSLEWSGTQYF

v_gene: TRBV3-1
j_gene: TRBJ2-1
d_gene: TRBD1
abundance: .
CDR3nt: TGTGCCAGCAGCCAATTCGGACAGGGGGTTTACTACAATGAGCAGTTCTTC
CDR3aa: CASSQFGQGVYYNEQFF

v_gene: TRBV20-1
j_gene: TRBJ2-7
d_gene: TRBD1
abundance: .
CDR3nt: TGCAGTGCCCTCAAAGGGGGCTCCCTCTCCTACGAGCAGTACTTC
CDR3aa: CSALKGGSLSYEQYF

v_gene: TRBV12-3/TRBV12-4
j_gene: TRBJ2-1
d_gene: TRBD2
abundance: few
CDR3nt: TGTGCCAGCAGTACTTACCCCGGGCTAGCGGGGGGTCTCTCCTACAATGAGCAGTTCTTC
CDR3aa: CASSTYPGLAGGLSYNEQFF

v_gene: TRBV6-2/TRBV6-3
j_gene: TRBJ2-7
d_gene: TRBD2
abundance: many
CDR3nt: TGTGCCAGCAGTTACCCCCATAGCGGGAACCGCTACGAGCAGTACTTC
CDR3aa: CASSYPHSGNRYEQYF

v_gene: TRBV24-1
j_gene: TRBJ1-2
d_gene: TRBD1
abundance: many
CDR3nt: TGTGCCACCGGAGACGGGACAGGGTATGGCTACACCTTC
CDR3aa: CATGDGTGYGYTF

v_gene: TRBV10-3
j_gene: TRBJ2-7
d_gene: .
abundance: few
CDR3nt: TGTGCCATCAGTGAGCTGGGCGTATCTAGCGAGCAGTACTTC
CDR3aa: CAISELGVSSEQYF

v_gene: TRBV5-1
j_gene: TRBJ1-2
d_gene: .
abundance: many
CDR3nt: TGCGCCAGCAGCAGCAACGGGGTCGTTGGGTATGGCTACACCTTC
CDR3aa: CASSSNGVVGYGYTF

v_gene: TRBV9
j_gene: TRBJ1-2
d_gene: .
abundance: few
CDR3nt: TGTGCCAGCAGCGTAGGAGGTGCAGGTTCGGATGGCTACACCTTC
CDR3aa: CASSVGGAGSDGYTF

v_gene: TRBV2
j_gene: TRBJ2-2
d_gene: .
abundance: .
CDR3nt: TGTGCCAGCATCAGCCAGGGCAGCACCGGGGAGCTGTTTTTT
CDR3aa: CASISQGSTGELFF

v_gene: TRBV24-1
j_gene: TRBJ2-1
d_gene: TRBD2
abundance: .
CDR3nt: TGTGCCACCAGTGATTTGCAGGGAGGGTGGGGTGAGCAGTTCTTC
CDR3aa: CATSDLQGGWGEQFF